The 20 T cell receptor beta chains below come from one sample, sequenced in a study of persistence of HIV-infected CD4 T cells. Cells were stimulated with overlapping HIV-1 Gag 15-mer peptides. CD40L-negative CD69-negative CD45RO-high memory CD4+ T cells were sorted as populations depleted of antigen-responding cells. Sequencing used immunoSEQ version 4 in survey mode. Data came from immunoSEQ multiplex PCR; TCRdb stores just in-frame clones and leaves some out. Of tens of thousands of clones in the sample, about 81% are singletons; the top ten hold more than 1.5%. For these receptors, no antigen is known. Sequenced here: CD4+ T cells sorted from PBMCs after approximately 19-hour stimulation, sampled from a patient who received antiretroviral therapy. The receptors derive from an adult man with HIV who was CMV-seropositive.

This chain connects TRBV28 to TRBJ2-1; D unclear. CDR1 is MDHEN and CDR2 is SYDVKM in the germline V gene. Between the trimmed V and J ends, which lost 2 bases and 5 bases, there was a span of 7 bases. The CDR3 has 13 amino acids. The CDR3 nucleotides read TGTGCCAGCAGTTTACCTGTACACAATGAGCAGTTCTTC. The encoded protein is CASSLPVHNEQFF.

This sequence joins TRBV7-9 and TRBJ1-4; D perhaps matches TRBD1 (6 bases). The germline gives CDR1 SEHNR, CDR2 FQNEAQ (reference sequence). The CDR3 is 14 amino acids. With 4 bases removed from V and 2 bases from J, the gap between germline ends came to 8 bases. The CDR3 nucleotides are TGTGCCAGCAGCTCACAGGGTACTAATGAAAAACTGTTTTTT. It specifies CASSSQGTNEKLFF.

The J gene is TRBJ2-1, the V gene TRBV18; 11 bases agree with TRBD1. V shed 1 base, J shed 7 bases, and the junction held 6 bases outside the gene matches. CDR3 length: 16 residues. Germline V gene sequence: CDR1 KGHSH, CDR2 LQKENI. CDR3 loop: CASSPLGQGARNEQFF. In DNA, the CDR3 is TGTGCCAGCTCACCACTCGGACAGGGGGCCAGGAATGAGCAGTTCTTC.

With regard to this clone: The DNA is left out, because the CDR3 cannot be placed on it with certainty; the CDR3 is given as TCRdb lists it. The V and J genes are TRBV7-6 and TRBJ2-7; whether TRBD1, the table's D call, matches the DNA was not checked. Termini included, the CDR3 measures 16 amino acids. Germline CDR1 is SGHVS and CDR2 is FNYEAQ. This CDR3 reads CASSFGAGTVAYEQYF.

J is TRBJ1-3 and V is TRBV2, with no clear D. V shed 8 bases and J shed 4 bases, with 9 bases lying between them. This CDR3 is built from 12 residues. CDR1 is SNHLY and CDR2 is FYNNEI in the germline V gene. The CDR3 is CASRMGGNTIYF. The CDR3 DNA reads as TGTGCCAGCCGGATGGGGGGAAACACCATATATTTT.

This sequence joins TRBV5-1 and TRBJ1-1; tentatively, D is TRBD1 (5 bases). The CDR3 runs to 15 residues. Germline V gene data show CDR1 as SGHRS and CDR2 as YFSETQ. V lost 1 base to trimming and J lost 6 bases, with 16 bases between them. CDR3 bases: TGCGCCAGCAGCTTGCAGGCGGGGGGAGAGGCTGAAGCTTTCTTT. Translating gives CASSLQAGGEAEAFF.

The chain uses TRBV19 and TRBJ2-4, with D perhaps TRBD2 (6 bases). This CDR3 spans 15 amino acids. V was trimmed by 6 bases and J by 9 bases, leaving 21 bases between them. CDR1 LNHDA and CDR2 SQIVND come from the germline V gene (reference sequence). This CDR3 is CASSHSGGTTRIQYF. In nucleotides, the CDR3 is TGTGCCAGTAGCCACTCCGGCGGGACCACCCGCATTCAGTACTTC.

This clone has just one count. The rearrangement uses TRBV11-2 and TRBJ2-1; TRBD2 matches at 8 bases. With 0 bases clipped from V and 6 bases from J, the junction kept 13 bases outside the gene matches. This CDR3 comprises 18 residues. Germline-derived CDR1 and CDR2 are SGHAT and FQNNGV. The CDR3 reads CASSLDKERGIVGNEQFF. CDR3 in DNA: TGTGCCAGCAGCTTAGATAAGGAGCGGGGGATCGTTGGCAATGAGCAGTTCTTC.

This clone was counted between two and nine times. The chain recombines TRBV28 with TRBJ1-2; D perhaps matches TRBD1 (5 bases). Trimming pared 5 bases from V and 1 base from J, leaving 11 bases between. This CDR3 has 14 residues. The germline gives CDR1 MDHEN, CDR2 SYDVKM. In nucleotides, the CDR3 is TGTGCCAGCAGTCTCCTCAGGGTTAACTATGGCTACACCTTC. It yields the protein CASSLLRVNYGYTF.

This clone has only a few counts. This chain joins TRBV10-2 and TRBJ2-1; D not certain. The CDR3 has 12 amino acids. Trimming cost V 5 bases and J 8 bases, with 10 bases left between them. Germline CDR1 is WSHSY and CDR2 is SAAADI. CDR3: CASSPMGYEQFF. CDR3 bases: TGCGCCAGCAGTCCCATGGGGTATGAGCAGTTCTTC.

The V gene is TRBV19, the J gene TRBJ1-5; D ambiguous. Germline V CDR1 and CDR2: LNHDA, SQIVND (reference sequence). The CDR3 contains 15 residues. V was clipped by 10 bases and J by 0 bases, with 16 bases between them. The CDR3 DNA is TGTGCCAACCGCGTTGGGGAATATAGCAATCAGCCCCAGCATTTT. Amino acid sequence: CANRVGEYSNQPQHF. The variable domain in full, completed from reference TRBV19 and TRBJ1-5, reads DGGITQSPKYLFRKEGQNVTLSCEQNLNHDAMYWYRQDPGQGLRLIYYSQIVNDFQKGDIAEGYSVSREKKESFPLTVTSAQKNPTAFYLCANRVGEYSNQPQHFGDGTRLSIL.

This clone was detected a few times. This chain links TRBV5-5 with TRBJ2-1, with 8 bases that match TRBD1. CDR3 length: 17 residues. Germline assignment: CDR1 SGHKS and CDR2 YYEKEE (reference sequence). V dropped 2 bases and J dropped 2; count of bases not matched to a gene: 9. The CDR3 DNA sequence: TGTGCCAGCAGCTTAAGGGGTGGACAGGGAGCCTACAATGAGCAGTTCTTC. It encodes CASSLRGGQGAYNEQFF.

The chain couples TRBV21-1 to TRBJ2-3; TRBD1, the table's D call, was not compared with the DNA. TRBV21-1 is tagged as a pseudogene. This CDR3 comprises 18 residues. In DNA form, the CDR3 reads TGTGCCAGCAGCAAAACAGGGGGCGCGGACCCCACCACAGATACGCAGTATTTT. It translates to CASSKTGGADPTTDTQYF.

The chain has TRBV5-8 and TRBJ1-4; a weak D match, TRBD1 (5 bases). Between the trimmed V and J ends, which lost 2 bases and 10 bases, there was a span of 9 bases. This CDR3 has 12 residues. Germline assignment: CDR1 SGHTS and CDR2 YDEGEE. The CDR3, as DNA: TGTGCCAGCAGCTTCGGGAGGGGAAAACTGTTTTTT. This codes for CASSFGRGKLFF.

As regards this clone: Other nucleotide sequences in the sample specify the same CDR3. This CDR3 is CASSPLTASTDTQYF. The CDR3 DNA reads as TGTGCCAGCTCACCATTGACGGCTAGCACAGATACGCAGTATTTT. V and J are TRBV18 and TRBJ2-3; D not resolved. Per the germline V gene, CDR1 is KGHSH and CDR2 is LQKENI. Trimming stripped 2 bases from V and 0 bases from J, with 9 bases between. The CDR3 sequence is 15 residues long.

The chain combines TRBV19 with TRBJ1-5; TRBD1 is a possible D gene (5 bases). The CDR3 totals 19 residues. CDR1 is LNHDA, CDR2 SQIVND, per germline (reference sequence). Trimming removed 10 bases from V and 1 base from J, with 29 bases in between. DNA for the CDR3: TGTGCCACCACAATCCGGGGAGGAGCCAGGGCGGGCAGCAATCAGCCCCAGCATTTT. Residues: CATTIRGGARAGSNQPQHF.

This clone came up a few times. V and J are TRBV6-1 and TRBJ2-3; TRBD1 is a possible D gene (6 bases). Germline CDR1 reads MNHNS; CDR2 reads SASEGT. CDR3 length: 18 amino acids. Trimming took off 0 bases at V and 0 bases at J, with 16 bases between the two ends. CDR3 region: CASSEARPGEFSTDTQYF. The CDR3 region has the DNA TGTGCCAGCAGTGAAGCGAGACCAGGGGAGTTTAGCACAGATACGCAGTATTTT.

The CDR3: CASSPRDRALFSGANVLTF. The CDR3 DNA sequence: TGTGCCAGCAGCCCTAGGGACAGGGCCTTATTCTCTGGGGCCAACGTCCTGACTTTC. The chain is built from TRBV9 and TRBJ2-6; TRBD1 aligns across 9 bases. This CDR3 is 19 amino acids long. V dropped 4 bases and J dropped 0; count of bases not matched to a gene: 11. Germline V CDR1 and CDR2: SGDLS, YYNGEE.

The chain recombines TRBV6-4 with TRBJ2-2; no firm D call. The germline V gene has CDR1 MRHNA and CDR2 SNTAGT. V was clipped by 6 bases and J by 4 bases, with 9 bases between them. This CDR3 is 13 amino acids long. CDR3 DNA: TGTGCCAGCAGAGGACCCATCACCGGGGAGCTGTTTTTT. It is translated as CASRGPITGELFF.

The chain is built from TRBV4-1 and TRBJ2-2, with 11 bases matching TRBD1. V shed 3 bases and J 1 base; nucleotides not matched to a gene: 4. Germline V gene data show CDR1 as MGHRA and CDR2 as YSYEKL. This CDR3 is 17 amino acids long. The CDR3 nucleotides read TGCGCCAGCAGCCACGGACAGGGGGCGAGGAACACCGGGGAGCTGTTTTTT. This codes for CASSHGQGARNTGELFF.